Following are 5 T cell receptor beta chains from one sample sequenced in a study of long-term antiretroviral therapy in people with HIV. Researchers ran immunoSEQ v3.0 at survey level. Method: immunoSEQ multiplex PCR; TCRdb's copy keeps in-frame clones and lacks some. Found here are fewer than 20,000 clones, less than 80% of them singletons; the top ten hold more than 14%. This specimen consisted of unsorted PBMCs, obtained 1.5 years before starting antiretroviral therapy. The origin of the receptors is a woman in her forties or fifties with HIV.

This clone is categorized as large. This sequence joins TRBV25-1 and TRBJ2-7, with D possibly TRBD2 on 6 matching bases. Germline CDR1 is MGHDK and CDR2 is SYGVNS. This CDR3 region has 16 residues. The germline V and J ends were trimmed by 1 base and 9 bases, with 22 bases remaining between them. The CDR3 coding sequence is TGTGCCAGCAGTGAATGGGGTAGTGGGGCGGGAAATCGGCAGTACTTC. This encodes CASSEWGSGAGNRQYF.

This clone was detected only once. CDR3 coding DNA: TGTGCCAGCAGTGCCACCGGGACAGGCGGAGATGGCTACACCTTC. This gives the protein CASSATGTGGDGYTF. The chain uses TRBV27 and TRBJ1-2, with TRBD1 matching over 8 bases. V gave up 5 bases and J gave up 6 bases; unmatched junction bases: 11. CDR1 MNHEY and CDR2 SMNVEV come from the germline V gene (reference sequence). The CDR3 extends over 15 amino acids.

The chain couples TRBV27 to TRBJ1-5; no definite D call. Germline CDR1 reads MNHEY; CDR2 reads SMNVEV (reference sequence). The V and J ends lost 1 base and 3 bases respectively, with 16 bases between them. The CDR3 runs to 17 residues. The CDR3 sequence is CASSLFSARPSNQPQHF. The CDR3 region has the DNA TGTGCCAGCAGTTTATTTTCGGCCAGACCCTCCAATCAGCCCCAGCATTTT.

The rearrangement joins TRBV18 to TRBJ2-7; D is possibly TRBD1 or TRBD2 (5 bases each). The length of the CDR3 is 16 residues. The germline CDR1 and CDR2 sequences are KGHSH and LQKENI. Trimming took 4 bases from V and 3 from J, leaving 19 bases between them. The CDR3 protein is CASSRIPGRTGYEQYF. The CDR3 region has the DNA TGTGCCAGCTCACGAATACCGGGACGTACAGGCTACGAGCAGTACTTC.

V and J are TRBV18 and TRBJ1-5, with 9 positions matching TRBD1. The CDR3 runs 14 residues. Germline V CDR1 and CDR2: KGHSH, LQKENI. V lost 1 base and J lost 5; bases outside the gene matches: 0. CDR3 sequence: CASSPRQGDQPQHF. The CDR3 DNA is TGTGCCAGCTCACCACGACAGGGGGATCAGCCCCAGCATTTT.